This passage covers 30 T cell receptor beta chains from one sample sequenced in a study of T cell changes during pregnancy in multiple sclerosis. The protocol was immunoSEQ multiplex PCR, while the TCRdb copy is restricted to in-frame clones and leaves out a portion. The profile covers over 25,000 clones, with roughly nine tenths appearing a single time and 6.9% taken by the ten largest. Specimen: CD8+ T cells from peripheral blood mononuclear cells, collected in the second trimester of pregnancy. The receptors come from a female donor with multiple sclerosis, enrolled in a pregnancy study.

This clone was seen only once. The genes are TRBV29-1 and TRBJ1-1; TRBD1 matches 8 bases. The CDR3 spans 13 residues. J gave up 6 bases and V 7 bases, and 10 bases lay outside the gene matches. Germline CDR1 reads SQVTM; CDR2 reads ANQGSEA. CDR3 sequence reads: CSGSTGEGSEAFF. CDR3 sequence (DNA): TGCAGCGGATCGACAGGGGAAGGATCTGAAGCTTTCTTT.

This clone has only one observation. V usage is TRBV5-1 and J usage is TRBJ2-1; 9 bases match TRBD2. Germline CDR1 and CDR2: SGHRS and YFSETQ. This CDR3 region has 17 residues. The ends lost 0 bases at V and 4 bases at J; junction bases unmatched: 8. CDR3 nucleotides: TGCGCCAGCAGCTTGGCCCGGGGCGGGAGGGGGTACAATGAGCAGTTCTTC. Amino acid sequence: CASSLARGGRGYNEQFF. The full variable domain, rest sourced from reference TRBV5-1 and TRBJ2-1, is KAGVTQTPRYLIKTRGQQVTLSCSPISGHRSVSWYQQTPGQGLQFLFEYFSETQRNKGNFPGRFSGRQFSNSRSEMNVSTLELGDSALYLCASSLARGGRGYNEQFFGPGTRLTVL.

V gene TRBV6-5 combines with J gene TRBJ1-1; 7 bases line up with TRBD1. The V segment lost 11 bases and the J segment 3 bases; nucleotides outside the gene matches: 12. Germline CDR1 and CDR2: MNHEY and SVGAGI. The CDR3 is 14 residues long. The chain's CDR3 is CACNRRDSYTEAFF. As DNA, the CDR3 is TGTGCCTGCAACCGCCGGGACAGTTACACTGAAGCTTTCTTT.

This CDR3 is CASSHIGYEQYF. DNA for the CDR3: TGTGCCAGCAGCCACATCGGTTACGAGCAGTACTTC. V usage is TRBV14 and J usage is TRBJ2-7, with no clear D. The CDR3 length is 12 residues. CDR1 SGHDN and CDR2 FVKESK come from the germline V gene. V lost 3 bases and J lost 4, with 7 bases in between. Variable domain in full (rest from reference TRBV14 and TRBJ2-7): EAGVTQFPSHSVIEKGQTVTLRCDPISGHDNLYWYRRVMGKEIKFLLHFVKESKQDESGMPNNRFLAERTGGTYSTLKVQPAELEDSGVYFCASSHIGYEQYFGPGTRLTVT.

The V gene is TRBV4-2, the J gene TRBJ2-1, with a possible D match to TRBD1 (7 bases). The germline V and J ends were trimmed by 0 bases and 8 bases, with 14 bases remaining between them. The CDR3 has 15 residues. Germline CDR1 and CDR2: LGHNA and YNFKEQ. The CDR3, as DNA: TGTGCCAGCAGCCAAGAAGGAGGGGGCGCGGATGAGCAGTTCTTC. This sequence encodes CASSQEGGGADEQFF.

The rearrangement links TRBV19 to TRBJ2-1, with 9 bases that match TRBD2. Germline V lookup: CDR1 LNHDA, CDR2 SQIVND (reference sequence). The CDR3 runs 15 residues. J lost 5 bases, V lost 3 bases, and 5 bases had no gene match. The CDR3 DNA follows: TGTGCCAGTAGTATCGTTCTAGCGGGACACAATGAGCAGTTCTTC. Encoded protein: CASSIVLAGHNEQFF.

The chain recombines TRBV13 with TRBJ1-6; 8 bases match TRBD1. V lost 5 bases to trimming and J lost 7 bases; unmatched junction nucleotides: 4. There are 14 residues in the CDR3. Germline CDR1 PRHDT, CDR2 FYEKMQ (reference sequence). The CDR3 DNA reads as TGTGCCAGCAGCCTCGGACAGGGAAATTCACCCCTCCACTTT. Protein product: CASSLGQGNSPLHF. The complete variable domain, with remaining parts taken from reference TRBV13 and TRBJ1-6, reads AAGVIQSPRHLIKEKRETATLKCYPIPRHDTVYWYQQGPGQDPQFLISFYEKMQSDKGSIPDRFSAQQFSDYHSELNMSSLELGDSALYFCASSLGQGNSPLHFGNGTRLTVT.

The count of this clone is one. The chain combines TRBV6-5 with TRBJ2-7, with D possibly matching TRBD2 (6 bases). Germline-derived CDR1 and CDR2 are MNHEY and SVGAGI. V gave up 2 bases and J gave up 0 bases, with 11 bases separating them. The CDR3 runs 15 residues. CDR3 DNA sequence: TGTGCCAGCAGTTACGTTGCGGGGAGCTCCTACGAGCAGTACTTC. It translates to CASSYVAGSSYEQYF.

This clone occurred once. This chain joins TRBV9 and TRBJ2-1; 12 nucleotides match TRBD2. The CDR3 sequence is 12 residues long. Germline V gene lookup returns CDR1 SGDLS and CDR2 YYNGEE. Trimming cost V 3 bases and J 14 bases; bases outside gene matches: 3. Written as DNA, the CDR3 is TGTGCCAGCAGCGCCCTAGCGGGGGGGAAGTTCTTC. Translation gives CASSALAGGKFF.

The chain couples TRBV15 to TRBJ1-5, with D tentatively TRBD1 (5 bases). Trimming took 5 bases from V and 3 from J, leaving 14 bases between them. The V gene's germline CDR1 is LNHNV and CDR2 YYDKDF (reference sequence). The CDR3 is 15 amino acids. This CDR3 reads CATSPTGGDNQPQHF. The CDR3 DNA follows: TGTGCCACCAGCCCTACTGGGGGGGACAATCAGCCCCAGCATTTT.

The chain is built from TRBV30 and TRBJ2-1; 7 nucleotides line up with TRBD1. Germline V gene lookup returns CDR1 GTSNPN and CDR2 SVGIG (reference sequence). The CDR3 consists of 13 residues. V gave up 3 bases and J gave up 4 bases; unmatched junction bases: 3. In DNA, the CDR3 is TGTGCCTGGAGCGGGACAGTATACAATGAGCAGTTCTTC. Translating gives CAWSGTVYNEQFF. Together with reference TRBV30 and TRBJ2-1, the CDR3 gives the full variable domain: SQTIHQWPATLVQPVGSPLSLECTVEGTSNPNLYWYRQAAGRGLQLLFYSVGIGQISSEVPQNLSASRPQDRQFILSSKKLLLSDSGFYLCAWSGTVYNEQFFGPGTRLTVL.

CDR3 amino acids: CASSPERGAGPDTQYF. DNA of the CDR3: TGTGCCAGCAGTCCTGAGCGGGGGGCCGGCCCAGATACGCAGTATTTT. The V and J genes are TRBV28 and TRBJ2-3, with 9 bases fitting TRBD2. The germline CDR1 and CDR2 sequences are MDHEN and SYDVKM. CDR3 size: 16 residues. With V trimmed by 5 bases and J by 4 bases, 10 bases remained unmatched.

This clone has a handful of counts. The chain uses TRBV6-6 and TRBJ1-1; a possible D gene is TRBD1 (5 bases). The CDR3 is 13 amino acids. V was clipped by 4 bases and J by 9 bases, with 15 bases between them. Germline CDR1 and CDR2: MNHNY and SVGAGI (reference sequence). Written as DNA, the CDR3 is TGTGCCAGCAGTTCGGGGGGGGAGCCTAAAGCTTTCTTT. Its translation is CASSSGGEPKAFF.

This clone turned up a few times. The rearrangement joins TRBV6-4 to TRBJ2-3, with 11 nucleotides matching TRBD2. V was pared by 3 bases and J by 6 bases, with 5 bases of the junction left unmatched. The germline V gene has CDR1 MRHNA and CDR2 SNTAGT. The length of the CDR3 is 15 residues. The CDR3, as DNA: TGTGCCAGCAGTGAAGAGACTAGCGGGGCCGATACGCAGTATTTT. Encoded protein: CASSEETSGADTQYF.

The rearrangement uses TRBV7-2 and TRBJ1-6; the match to TRBD1 covers 8 bases. With 4 bases clipped from V and 7 bases from J, the junction kept 12 bases outside the gene matches. The CDR3 totals 17 residues. CDR1 and CDR2 from the germline V gene are SGHTA and FQGNSA. The CDR3 sequence is CASSWDRWPTGNSPLHF. The CDR3 region has the DNA TGTGCCAGCAGCTGGGACAGGTGGCCCACTGGGAATTCACCCCTCCACTTT.

The V call is TRBV28, the J call TRBJ1-3; D unresolved. This CDR3 has 15 residues. The germline V and J ends were trimmed by 5 bases and 0 bases, with 11 bases remaining between them. Germline CDR1 MDHEN, CDR2 SYDVKM. As DNA, the CDR3 is TGTGCCAGCAGTATCGACTTGCGCTCTGGAAACACCATATATTTT. Protein product: CASSIDLRSGNTIYF.

This chain uses TRBV10-3 with TRBJ2-7; D gene ambiguous. The CDR3 covers 15 residues. V lost 2 bases and J 1 base, leaving 12 bases between the germline ends. Germline V gene data show CDR1 as ENHRY and CDR2 as SYGVKD. Here the CDR3 reads CAISEISGESYEQYF. The CDR3 DNA follows: TGTGCCATCAGTGAGATATCAGGCGAATCCTACGAGCAGTACTTC.

The V and J genes are TRBV11-3 and TRBJ1-1; D call uncertain. The V and J ends lost 0 bases and 10 bases respectively, with 15 bases between them. Germline CDR1 reads SGHNT; CDR2 reads YENEEA. CDR3 length: 14 residues. The CDR3 nucleotides read TGTGCCAGCAGCTTAGATCCGTCGGGGTCCTCAGCTTTCTTT. Residues: CASSLDPSGSSAFF.

This clone was detected once. The rearrangement links TRBV18 to TRBJ2-5; possible D gene TRBD2, 5 bases. Germline loops: CDR1 KGHSH, CDR2 LQKENI. This CDR3 contains 14 residues. Trimming left V 3 bases short and J 2 bases short, with 10 bases between. CDR3 bases: TGTGCCAGCTCACCTGAGGGAACTCAAGAGACCCAGTACTTC. Protein sequence: CASSPEGTQETQYF.

The chain uses TRBV2 and TRBJ2-5; 7 bases agree with TRBD1. Germline CDR1 and CDR2: SNHLY and FYNNEI. The length of the CDR3 is 14 residues. Trimming took 6 bases from V and 5 from J; bases not matched to a gene: 9. As DNA, the CDR3 is TGTGCCAGCAGGGAACAGGGGTACAGGGAGACCCAGTACTTC. Amino acid sequence: CASREQGYRETQYF.

This clone was observed a single time. The chain combines TRBV7-9 with TRBJ2-1; 10 nucleotides match TRBD2. The CDR3 runs 19 residues. V lost 2 bases, J lost 3 bases, and 13 bases stayed unmatched. CDR1 is SEHNR, CDR2 FQNEAQ, per germline (reference sequence). CDR3 coding DNA: TGTGCCAGCAGCTTATGGGACCTGCTAGCGGGAGATAACTACAATGAGCAGTTCTTC. Translation: CASSLWDLLAGDNYNEQFF.

The chain carries TRBV6-1 and TRBJ2-1; 9 bases align to TRBD1. The CDR3 extends over 17 amino acids. V trimming: 3 bases; J trimming: 2 bases; junction bases outside the gene matches: 8. CDR1 is MNHNS, CDR2 SASEGT, per germline. CDR3 loop: CASSDSGTGTPYNEQFF. The CDR3 DNA is TGTGCCAGCAGTGATTCCGGGACAGGGACCCCCTACAATGAGCAGTTCTTC.

The chain links TRBV5-4 to TRBJ1-2; D remains unclear. CDR3 length equals 15 residues. The germline V and J ends were trimmed by 0 bases and 1 base, with 10 bases remaining between them. Germline V gene data show CDR1 as SGHNT and CDR2 as YYREEE (reference sequence). The CDR3 DNA sequence: TGTGCCAGCAGCTTGGTCCCAAATAGTAACTATGGCTACACCTTC. Protein sequence: CASSLVPNSNYGYTF.

This chain uses TRBV19 with TRBJ2-7; TRBD1 matches at 7 bases. There are 15 residues in the CDR3. Germline values: CDR1 LNHDA, CDR2 SQIVND (reference sequence). After removal of 1 base from V and 7 bases from J, the junction contained 10 bases not matched to a gene. CDR3 DNA: TGTGCCAGTAGTATAGGGACAGGAGGTTCTTGGGAGCAGTACTTC. Translating it yields CASSIGTGGSWEQYF.

In DNA form, the CDR3 reads TGTGCCAGCAGCCCCTGGGGGGAGACCTCCTACAATGAGCAGTTCTTC. It encodes CASSPWGETSYNEQFF. The chain has TRBV4-2 and TRBJ2-1, with a tentative D call TRBD2 (6 bases). Germline V gene data show CDR1 as LGHNA and CDR2 as YNFKEQ. This CDR3 is 16 amino acids long. V was clipped by 4 bases and J by 0 bases, with 13 bases between them.

J is TRBJ2-7 and V is TRBV15; 8 bases line up with TRBD1. With 1 base clipped from V and 4 bases from J, the junction kept 6 bases outside the gene matches. Germline V gene data show CDR1 as LNHNV and CDR2 as YYDKDF (reference sequence). The CDR3 is 15 amino acids. DNA for the CDR3: TGTGCCACCAGCAGAGTTGCAGGGGGCTTGTACGAGCAGTACTTC. Translated: CATSRVAGGLYEQYF.

V and J are TRBV6-1 and TRBJ2-1, with 8 bases fitting TRBD2. Germline assignment: CDR1 MNHNS and CDR2 SASEGT. The CDR3 runs 16 residues. Trimming cost V 3 bases and J 4 bases; bases outside gene matches: 8. In DNA form, the CDR3 reads TGTGCCAGCAGTGACTTTTCGGGGGGGACTTACAATGAGCAGTTCTTC. This sequence encodes CASSDFSGGTYNEQFF.

This chain links TRBV10-3 with TRBJ1-2; possibly TRBD1 for D (6 bases). Trimming shortened V by 7 bases and J by 2 bases, and 23 bases separated the two germline ends. The CDR3 runs 17 residues. The germline V gene encodes CDR1 ENHRY and CDR2 SYGVKD. CDR3 loop: CAINDRDIGDLNYGYTF. The CDR3 DNA is TGTGCCATCAATGACCGGGACATCGGAGATCTAAACTATGGCTACACCTTC.

This sequence joins TRBV27 and TRBJ1-2; D is ambiguous. The CDR3 is 13 amino acids. The V gene's germline CDR1 is MNHEY and CDR2 SMNVEV (reference sequence). Trimming cost V 2 bases and J 4 bases, with 8 bases left between them. CDR3 nucleotide sequence: TGTGCCAGCAGTTTACACCGCAGCTATGGCTACACCTTC. Translation: CASSLHRSYGYTF.

The rearrangement uses TRBV27 and TRBJ1-6, with D unresolved. Trimming removed 7 bases at V and 9 bases at J, with 16 bases between. Germline V gene sequence: CDR1 MNHEY, CDR2 SMNVEV (reference sequence). The CDR3 has 14 amino acids. The CDR3 region is CASTWGAGSSPLHF. DNA of the CDR3: TGTGCCAGCACCTGGGGAGCGGGGAGTTCACCCCTCCACTTT.